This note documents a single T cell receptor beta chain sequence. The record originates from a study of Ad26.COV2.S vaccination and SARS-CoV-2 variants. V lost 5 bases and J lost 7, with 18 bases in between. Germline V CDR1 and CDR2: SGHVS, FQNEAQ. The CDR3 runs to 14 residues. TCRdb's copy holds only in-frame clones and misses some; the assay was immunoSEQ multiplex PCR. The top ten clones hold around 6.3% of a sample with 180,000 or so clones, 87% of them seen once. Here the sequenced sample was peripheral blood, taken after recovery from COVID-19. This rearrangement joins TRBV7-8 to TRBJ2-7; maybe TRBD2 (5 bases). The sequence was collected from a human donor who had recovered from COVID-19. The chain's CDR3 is CASSPTRHGGEQYF. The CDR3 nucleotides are TGTGCCAGCAGCCCTACAAGACATGGCGGGGAGCAGTACTTC. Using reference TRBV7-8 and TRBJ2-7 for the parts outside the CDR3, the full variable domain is GAGVSQSPRYKVAKRGQDVALRCDPISGHVSLFWYQQALGQGPEFLTYFQNEAQLDKSGLPSDRFFAERPEGSVSTLKIQRTQQEDSAVYLCASSPTRHGGEQYFGPGTRLTVT.